This T cell receptor (beta chain) was retrieved from a study of beta chain features in type 1 diabetes. cDNA synthesis used the whole RNA isolate, giving expressed TCRB sequences. The table came from immunoSEQ multiplex PCR; TCRdb's copy has only in-frame clones and leaves some out. The sample holds about 740,000 clones; about an eighth are singletons and the top ten take around 0.022%. This clone was seen a few times. What it recognizes is unknown. This CDR3 spans 14 amino acids. Per germline, CDR1 PRHDT and CDR2 FYEKMQ (reference sequence). Trimming shortened V by 5 bases and J by 0 bases, and 10 bases separated the two germline ends. Purities in excess of 95% were seen in all sorted populations. Overall study findings and caveats: Sequencing from cDNA could over-represent high-TCR-expressing cells. There was a moderate but significant shortening of TCRB CDR3s in all four CD4+ subsets of Type 1 diabetes patients. The similarity of naive, central memory and Treg TCRB repertoires appeared greater among patients than among healthy donors.

This sequence originates from a man aged 18 to 30 with type 1 diabetes. Sequenced material: naive CD4+ T cells from blood. The chain combines TRBV13 with TRBJ1-2; D call uncertain. Here the CDR3 DNA reads TGTGCCAGCAGCCGTTACTGGACTAACTATGGCTACACCTTC. It codes for CASSRYWTNYGYTF. The full variable domain, its missing parts supplied by reference TRBV13 and TRBJ1-2, is AAGVIQSPRHLIKEKRETATLKCYPIPRHDTVYWYQQGPGQDPQFLISFYEKMQSDKGSIPDRFSAQQFSDYHSELNMSSLELGDSALYFCASSRYWTNYGYTFGSGTRLTVV.